This is a list of T cell receptor beta chains from one sample in a study of neurological immune-mediated disorders. One entry per CDR3 protein results from TCRdb running MiXCR on the 5' RACE reads. The sample lists 100,000 or so distinct CDR3 sequences, less than 15% occurring once. Sequencing input: PBMCs. The receptors originated from a female donor with HTLV-1-associated myelopathy (HAM/TSP). Both conserved end residues are part of each CDR3. D genes are given only for firm matches. Some rows mark clone size as missing; the rest say once, few, many or name a class of expanded clone.

TRBJ2-5 | NA | TRBV7-8 | TRBD2 | TGTGCCAGTCGAGCGGGACTAGCGGGGGGCAACCCACAAGAGAGCCAGTACTTC | CASRAGLAGGNPQESQYF
TRBJ2-5 | many | TRBV7-2 | TRBD1 | TGTGCCAGCAGAATACAGGGGGCTGGGGAGACCCAGTACTTC | CASRIQGAGETQYF
TRBJ2-7 | NA | TRBV5-5 | TRBD1 | TGTGCCAGCAACCCGGGACAGAATAACCACGAGCAGTACTTC | CASNPGQNNHEQYF
TRBJ2-2 | many | TRBV24-1 | TRBD2 | TGTGCCACCAGTGGTTTAGCGGGCGCGAACACCGGGGAGCTGTTTTTT | CATSGLAGANTGELFF
TRBJ2-5 | many | TRBV20-1 | NA | TGCTCCTCGAGAAGCAACCAAGAGACCCAGTACTTC | CSSRSNQETQYF
TRBJ2-7 | NA | TRBV7-2 | TRBD1 | TGTGCCAGCAGCTTTCCGGGACAGGGAATGTACGAGCAGTACTTC | CASSFPGQGMYEQYF
TRBJ2-4 | many | TRBV6-5 | TRBD2 | TGTGCCAGCAGCCCCAGGCCCAAGCGGGGGGGCCCGAACATTCAGTACTTC | CASSPRPKRGGPNIQYF
TRBJ2-7 | many | TRBV28 | TRBD1 | TGTGCCAGCAGCCGTCGGACAGGATCCACTACGAGCGAGCAGTACTTC | CASSRRTGSTTSEQYF
TRBJ2-5 | many | TRBV18 | NA | TGTGCCAACTCACCACGGCAGGGGACCCAAGAGACCCAGTACTTC | CANSPRQGTQETQYF
TRBJ1-2 | few | TRBV13 | TRBD1 | TGTGCCAGCAGCTTAGGCCGGGACAGGAGAACTAACTATGGCTACACCTTC | CASSLGRDRRTNYGYTF
TRBJ1-2 | many | TRBV7-2 | NA | TGTGCCAGCACCCTTAGTATCGGGGTATTTTCTGGCTACACCTTC | CASTLSIGVFSGYTF
TRBJ1-2 | many | TRBV7-3 | TRBD1 | TGTGCCAGCAGCCCAGGGGGTAGCAATGGCTACACCTTC | CASSPGGSNGYTF
TRBJ1-5 | few | TRBV4-1 | NA | TGCGCCAGCAGCCACCCTCGGGATCAGCCCCAGCATTTT | CASSHPRDQPQHF
TRBJ2-5 | many | TRBV20-1 | NA | TGCAGTGCTAGAAGAGGGCGGCCCCAAGAGACCCAGTACTTC | CSARRGRPQETQYF
TRBJ2-6 | many | TRBV5-1 | NA | TGCGCCAGCAAATCAGGATCTGGGGCCAACGTCCTGACTTTC | CASKSGSGANVLTF
TRBJ2-1 | many | TRBV27 | TRBD1 | TGTGCCAGCAGAAGTTTGGGGCCAGGGGGTAGGAATGAGCAGTTCTTC | CASRSLGPGGRNEQFF
TRBJ2-1 | many | TRBV5-1 | NA | TGCGCCAGCAGCTTGGTTCCAGGGGCCTTCAATGAGCAGTTCTTC | CASSLVPGAFNEQFF
TRBJ2-1 | many | TRBV20-1 | TRBD2 | TGCAGTGCTAGAGGGACTAGCGGGGGGGGCACCTACAATGAGCAGTTCTTC | CSARGTSGGGTYNEQFF
TRBJ2-7 | many | TRBV10-1 | TRBD2 | TGCGCCAGCAGTGTGAGCGGGGAGCCCTACGAGCAGTACTTC | CASSVSGEPYEQYF
TRBJ2-1 | many | TRBV5-1 | TRBD2 | TGCGCCAGCAGCTTGTTCGGTAGCGGGGATTACAATGAGCAGTTCTTC | CASSLFGSGDYNEQFF
TRBJ2-1 | NA | TRBV30 | TRBD2 | TGTGCCTGGAGCGGCCCGGGAGGCTCCTACAATGAGCAGTTCTTC | CAWSGPGGSYNEQFF
TRBJ2-5 | many | TRBV12-3/TRBV12-4 | NA | TGTGCCAGCAGGGGATCTGTGACCCCGGGAACCCAGTACTTC | CASRGSVTPGTQYF
TRBJ2-3 | many | TRBV5-1 | TRBD2 | TGCGCCAGCAGCTTGGCCGGAGCGGGGGGAAGCACAGATACGCAGTATTTT | CASSLAGAGGSTDTQYF
TRBJ2-3 | many | TRBV6-5 | TRBD2 | TGTGCCAGCAGTTACAGCGGGACTAGCACAGATACGCAGTATTTT | CASSYSGTSTDTQYF
TRBJ1-3 | many | TRBV5-6 | TRBD1 | TGTGCCAGCAGCACCCGGACAGGGATGGCAGACACCATATATTTT | CASSTRTGMADTIYF
TRBJ2-1 | NA | TRBV20-1 | NA | TGCAGTGCTAGAGATTTGCTGGGGAATGGAAGTGAGCAGTTCTTC | CSARDLLGNGSEQFF
TRBJ1-1 | few | TRBV7-2 | NA | TGTGCCTCCAGTCGGCGGGGCGCCACTGAAGCTTTCTTT | CASSRRGATEAFF